The clone carrying this TCR beta chain was counted only a few times. As yet, its antigen is unknown. This CDR3 is built from 15 residues. Per the germline V gene, CDR1 is SQVTM and CDR2 is ANQGSEA. Unmatched junction bases numbered 5, after V lost 4 bases and J lost 4 bases. This sample is part of a study of CD8+ T cells in alopecia areata. About the study: Treated patients were dosed with oral tofacitinib, taking 5 to 10 mg twice daily. Percentage of affected scalp area was the basis on which treated patients' severity was scored. Broader study findings: Scalp lesions, especially in alopecia totalis/universalis, had higher clonality than normal scalp. In scalp samples, resident alphabeta T cells of normal skin are also sequenced.

Treatment: oral pan-JAK inhibitor, 5-10 mg twice daily. RNA, once extracted, was reverse transcribed into cDNA for use as the sequencing template. Measured with immunoSEQ multiplex PCR; TCRdb has only the in-frame clones, and not every one. The sample gives a few hundred thousand clones, roughly 40% of which show up once; approximately 2.4% is in the top ten. The genes are TRBV29-1 and TRBJ2-2; 11 positions agree with TRBD2. Sequencing used CD4+ T cells sorted from blood, obtained around week 36, from a patient treated with tofacitinib. The sequence was collected from a human donor with alopecia areata. CDR3 sequence (DNA): TGCAGCGTTGTAAAACTAGCGGGAGCCACCGGGGAGCTGTTTTTT. Translation: CSVVKLAGATGELFF.